These T cell receptor beta chains were read from a single sample in a study of Ad26.COV2.S vaccination and SARS-CoV-2 variants. Repertoires were generated with immunoSEQ multiplex PCR, while TCRdb's copy carries only in-frame clones and drops some. Of 430,000 or so clones in the sample, nearly 90% are singletons; the top ten hold just over 2.5%. Sequencing used peripheral blood, obtained in a trial of Ad26.COV2.S vaccine versus placebo. These receptors were collected from a person aged 18-60 years who received the Ad26.COV2.S COVID-19 vaccine or a placebo. The conserved cysteine and the conserved F or W are not part of the CDR3 here. D genes are given only for firm matches. Expanded clones get a size class; other rows say once, few or many, or leave the size out.

CDR3aa	v_gene	abundance	d_gene
ASSPGDNEQF	TRBV7-9	NA	NA
ASTSNTGRRNYGYT	TRBV4-1	NA	NA
ASSTTGEAQPQH	TRBV7-2	NA	NA
ASSLSPGTGGFGYGYT	TRBV5-1	NA	TRBD1
ASSQRVQGNEQF	TRBV4-1	NA	NA
ASSLVGAQTEAF	TRBV27	NA	NA
ASSLEVAAAYEQY	TRBV5-1	NA	NA
AIRVRGRDETQY	TRBV10-3	NA	NA
ASSRGHNSPLH	TRBV27	NA	NA
ASSKQGNQPQH	TRBV3-1/TRBV3-2	NA	NA
ASSFRGQQF	TRBV12-3/TRBV12-4	NA	NA
ASSSGQGYGYT	TRBV5-6	NA	TRBD1
ASSKPGLAGGIEQF	TRBV7-3	NA	TRBD2
ASSYHGTQY	TRBV12-3/TRBV12-4	NA	NA
ASTRPYQYNEQF	TRBV28	NA	NA
ASSQVMTGGRDTQY	TRBV4-2	once	TRBD2
ASSSTGPETQY	TRBV12-3/TRBV12-4	NA	TRBD1
ASSLGQEFGEQY	TRBV28	NA	TRBD1
ASSLAVVSDYGYT	TRBV5-1	NA	NA
ASSFTVLPNYGYT	TRBV28	NA	NA
ASSPQGGGGSPLH	TRBV6-5	once	TRBD1
ASKRQGPLYEQY	TRBV6-5	NA	TRBD1
ASSSGRGWTDTQY	TRBV27	NA	TRBD2
ASSPPRPTNEKLF	TRBV19	NA	NA
ASSSDPGDSGSGTQY	TRBV5-1	NA	TRBD2
ASSTSSGGGYT	TRBV9	NA	NA
ASSSPGLNEKLF	TRBV7-2	few	NA
ASSFTGGAYEQY	TRBV5-6	NA	TRBD1
ASSLAWRVGDNEQF	TRBV7-9	NA	NA
ASSPQRNTEAF	TRBV18	NA	NA
ASSPSRTGELF	TRBV7-3	NA	NA
SVGRVLIQETQY	TRBV29-1	NA	NA
ASSYSGGDTGELF	TRBV6-5	NA	TRBD2
ASSSDSYNEQF	TRBV5-1	NA	NA
ASSPPNPWGDEQF	TRBV5-5	few	NA
ATSRELRGGYGYT	TRBV15	NA	NA
ASSLDTLWNTEAF	TRBV7-6	NA	NA
AISGPTDTQY	TRBV10-3	NA	NA
ASSGRNTEAF	TRBV18	NA	NA
ASSPPLAANTGELF	TRBV18	NA	NA
ASTIDGNYGYT	TRBV3-1/TRBV3-2	NA	NA
ASSYDAQETQY	TRBV6-2/TRBV6-3	NA	NA
ASSPPGGTANTGELF	TRBV18	NA	NA
ASSPTGTTAAPEAF	TRBV5-1	NA	NA
ASSHSTEMNTEAF	TRBV6-2/TRBV6-3	NA	NA
ASSFGGAPRVGYT	TRBV5-1	NA	NA
SVIPVGGTQY	TRBV29-1	NA	NA
ASSIGTGQVYRYGYT	TRBV18	NA	TRBD1
AIPTMEGMNTEAF	TRBV2	NA	NA
ASSLMIHQPQH	TRBV7-3	few	NA
ASNYGTGELF	TRBV19	few	NA
ASSLEGGGNNEQF	TRBV5-1	NA	NA
ASSLLNQPQH	TRBV28	NA	NA
ASSIPRQEGEKLF	TRBV19	NA	NA
ASSLYGTANEKLF	TRBV28	NA	TRBD1